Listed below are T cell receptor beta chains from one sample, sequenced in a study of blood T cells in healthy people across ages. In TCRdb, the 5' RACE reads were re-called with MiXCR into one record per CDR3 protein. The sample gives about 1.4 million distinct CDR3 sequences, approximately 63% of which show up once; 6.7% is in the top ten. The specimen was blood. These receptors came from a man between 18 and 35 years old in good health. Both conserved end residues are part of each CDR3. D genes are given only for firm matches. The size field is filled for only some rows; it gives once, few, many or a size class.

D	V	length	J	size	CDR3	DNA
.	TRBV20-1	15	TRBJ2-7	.	CSARDLRATGYEQYF	TGCAGTGCTAGAGATCTCCGGGCCACGGGCTACGAGCAGTACTTC
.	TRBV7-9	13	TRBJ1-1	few	CASNGGGPIEAFF	TGTGCCAGCAATGGGGGGGGCCCGATTGAGGCTTTCTTT
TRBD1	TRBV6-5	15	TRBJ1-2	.	CASRTGGGQIGGYTF	TGTGCCAGCAGGACCGGGGGGGGACAGATCGGTGGCTACACCTTC
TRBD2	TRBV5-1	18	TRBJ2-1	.	CASSGLAGGPSRGNEQFF	TGCGCCAGCAGCGGACTAGCGGGAGGGCCCTCGAGGGGGAATGAGCAGTTCTTC
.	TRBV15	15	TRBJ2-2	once	CATSRVGGVTGELFF	TGTGCCACCAGCAGAGTGGGGGGAGTTACCGGGGAGCTGTTTTTT
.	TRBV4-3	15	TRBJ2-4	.	CASSLWASSKNIQYF	TGCGCCAGCAGCCTATGGGCTAGCTCCAAAAACATTCAGTACTTC
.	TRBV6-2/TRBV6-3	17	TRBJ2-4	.	CASSYVGTQISKNIQYF	TGTGCCAGCAGTTACGTTGGGACACAGATCTCCAAAAACATTCAGTACTTC
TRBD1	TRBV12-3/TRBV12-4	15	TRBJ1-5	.	CASSQQIGQDQPQHF	TGTGCCAGCAGTCAACAAATCGGACAGGATCAGCCCCAGCATTTT
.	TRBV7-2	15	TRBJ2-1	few	CASSLFLGRANEQFF	TGTGCCAGCAGCTTATTCCTAGGGCGGGCCAATGAGCAGTTCTTC
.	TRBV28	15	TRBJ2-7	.	CASSSYGFSLDEQYF	TGTGCCAGCAGTTCCTACGGGTTTTCACTTGACGAGCAGTACTTC
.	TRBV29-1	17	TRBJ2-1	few	CSVEDRGGVGSYNEQFF	TGCAGCGTTGAAGACAGAGGAGGGGTAGGCTCCTACAATGAGCAGTTCTTC
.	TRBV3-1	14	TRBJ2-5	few	CASSQGNNQETQYF	TGTGCCAGCAGCCAAGGGAACAACCAAGAGACCCAGTACTTC
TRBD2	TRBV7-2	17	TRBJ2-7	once	CASSLDGGGLGNYEQYF	TGTGCCAGCAGCTTAGATGGGGGGGGTCTAGGGAACTACGAGCAGTACTTC